Listed below are T cell receptor beta chains from one sample, sequenced in a study of shared clonotypes between healthy human individuals. The method was immunoSEQ multiplex PCR; TCRdb's version includes in-frame clones alone and lacks a portion of them. In the table there are about 600,000 clones, nearly 98% of which are singletons. The source material was naive CD8+ T cells sorted from blood. The origin of the receptors is a man younger than 40 in good health. Both conserved end residues are part of each CDR3. A D gene is named only where the DNA matches it firmly. Clone size is stated in some rows and not others, as once, few, many or a class when expanded.

CDR3 DNA,CDR3 protein,V gene,D gene,J gene,clone size
TGCGCCAGCAGCCAAGATCTGGGCGAGCAGTACTTC,CASSQDLGEQYF,TRBV4-3,NA,TRBJ2-7,NA
TGTGCCAGTAGCCGGGATTCTGCCTACGAGCAGTACTTC,CASSRDSAYEQYF,TRBV19,NA,TRBJ2-7,NA
TGTGCCAGCCAATTGCGGGCCGATGGCGGGATCGAAGAAAAACTGTTTTTT,CASQLRADGGIEEKLFF,TRBV7-9,NA,TRBJ1-4,NA
TGTGCCAGCATATGGGGGACAGGCAATGAGCAGTTCTTC,CASIWGTGNEQFF,TRBV6-6,TRBD1,TRBJ2-1,NA
TGTGCCAGCAGTTTTGGATCCTCTGGGGCCAACGTCCTGACTTTC,CASSFGSSGANVLTF,TRBV27,NA,TRBJ2-6,once
TGTGCCAGCAAAGGACAGGGGGCCGTAAGCTCTGGGGCCAACGTCCTGACTTTC,CASKGQGAVSSGANVLTF,TRBV2,TRBD1,TRBJ2-6,NA
TGTGCCAGCCGGACAGGGGGGATGAACACTGAAGCTTTCTTT,CASRTGGMNTEAFF,TRBV19,TRBD1,TRBJ1-1,NA
TGCGCCAGCAGCCAAGAGAACACCGGGGAGCTGTTTTTT,CASSQENTGELFF,TRBV4-3,NA,TRBJ2-2,NA
TGCGCCAGCAGTTATGGACAGGCCGCTTACAATGAGCAGTTCTTC,CASSYGQAAYNEQFF,TRBV5-1,TRBD1,TRBJ2-1,NA
TGTGCCAGCAGCCCCTCCGGGATTTACGATGAGCAGTTCTTC,CASSPSGIYDEQFF,TRBV11-3,NA,TRBJ2-1,once
TGTGCCAGTCTGAGGGGTGTAGGGCTGGACACTGAAGCTTTCTTT,CASLRGVGLDTEAFF,TRBV27,NA,TRBJ1-1,NA
TGTGCCACCAGCTATGGGGGCTCTGGAAACACCATATATTTT,CATSYGGSGNTIYF,TRBV15,NA,TRBJ1-3,NA
TGTGCCAGCAGTCGCCGGACAGGGGACACCGGGGAGCTGTTTTTT,CASSRRTGDTGELFF,TRBV25-1,TRBD1,TRBJ2-2,NA
TGTGCCAGCAGCTTCCTGACTAGCTCCGTACAAGAGACCCAGTACTTC,CASSFLTSSVQETQYF,TRBV7-9,TRBD2,TRBJ2-5,once
TGTGCCAGCAGCGTGGAGGCAGATACGCAGTATTTT,CASSVEADTQYF,TRBV9,NA,TRBJ2-3,NA
TGCAGCGTTGCGGGAGGCGACTACGAGCAGTACTTC,CSVAGGDYEQYF,TRBV29-1,TRBD2,TRBJ2-7,NA
TGCAGCGTTGTAGGGGTTGAGCAGTTCTTC,CSVVGVEQFF,TRBV29-1,NA,TRBJ2-1,NA
TGTGCCAGTAGTCAACTAGCGGGAGAGGCTTACAATGAGCAGTTCTTC,CASSQLAGEAYNEQFF,TRBV19,TRBD2,TRBJ2-1,NA
TGCGCCAGCAGGGACCGGCCCTTGGGGGACACCGGGGAGCTGTTTTTT,CASRDRPLGDTGELFF,TRBV5-1,NA,TRBJ2-2,NA
TGTGCCAGCTCACCGTCCCTAGCGGGAGTGAATACGCAGTATTTT,CASSPSLAGVNTQYF,TRBV18,TRBD2,TRBJ2-3,few
TGTGCCAGCACCGGTGGAGGAATGGAGACCCAGTACTTC,CASTGGGMETQYF,TRBV5-4,NA,TRBJ2-5,once
TGTGCCAGCAGCCCCGGAGGGGGGTACGAGCAGTACTTC,CASSPGGGYEQYF,TRBV7-9,NA,TRBJ2-7,NA
TGTGCCAGCAGCCCCCCAGCGGGAAAGAACACCGGGGAGCTGTTTTTT,CASSPPAGKNTGELFF,TRBV7-2,TRBD2,TRBJ2-2,NA
TGTGCCAGCAGCCTACTAGCGGCCCTCCTAAGCAATGAGCAGTTCTTC,CASSLLAALLSNEQFF,TRBV11-2,TRBD2,TRBJ2-1,NA
TGTGCCAGCAGGGCAGGGTCCCCCGGGGAGCTGTTTTTT,CASRAGSPGELFF,TRBV7-9,NA,TRBJ2-2,once
TGCGCCAGCAGTGAGTCAGGGTTCGAGCAGTACTTC,CASSESGFEQYF,TRBV10-1,NA,TRBJ2-7,NA
TGTGCCAGCAGTTTACGGTCTTATCAGCCCCAGCATTTT,CASSLRSYQPQHF,TRBV27,NA,TRBJ1-5,NA
TGCGCCAGCAGCCAAGATTCGGCAGGGCGGGGTGAGCAGTTCTTC,CASSQDSAGRGEQFF,TRBV4-3,NA,TRBJ2-1,NA
TGTGCCAGCAGTGCCAAACGGGCCCCGAACGGGGAGCTGTTTTTT,CASSAKRAPNGELFF,TRBV6-1,NA,TRBJ2-2,NA
TGTGCCAGCAGCCCACCCGGGCCGTTCTTC,CASSPPGPFF,TRBV7-9,NA,TRBJ2-1,NA
TGTGCCAGCAGGGACAGGATCTACGAGCAGTACTTC,CASRDRIYEQYF,TRBV2,TRBD1,TRBJ2-7,NA
TGTGCCAGACATCAACAGTTCCAGTGCTATGAAAAACTGTTTTTT,CARHQQFQCYEKLFF,TRBV27,NA,TRBJ1-4,NA
TGTGCCAGCAGCTCTTGGACGGAATCCTACGAGCAGTACTTC,CASSSWTESYEQYF,TRBV5-5,NA,TRBJ2-7,NA
TGCGCCAGCAGCTTGGCTTCGGCGGGACTAGCTGCCTACGAGCAGTACTTC,CASSLASAGLAAYEQYF,TRBV5-1,TRBD2,TRBJ2-7,NA
TGTGCCAGCAGTCCTAATCAGGGGATCGATGAAAAACTGTTTTTT,CASSPNQGIDEKLFF,TRBV2,NA,TRBJ1-4,NA
TGTGCCACCTCTGGGAGAATCCCAGATACGCAGTATTTT,CATSGRIPDTQYF,TRBV15,NA,TRBJ2-3,NA
TGTGCCAGCAGAGACCGCTCGTTCTATGGCTACACCTTC,CASRDRSFYGYTF,TRBV7-2,NA,TRBJ1-2,NA
TGTGCCGGCCGGGCGGGAGTTTTGGATGAGCAGTTCTTC,CAGRAGVLDEQFF,TRBV7-9,TRBD2,TRBJ2-1,NA
TGTGCCAGCAGCCAAGATAGGAGCGGACTAAGCACAGATACGCAGTATTTT,CASSQDRSGLSTDTQYF,TRBV4-2,NA,TRBJ2-3,NA
TGTGCCAGCAGCTTAGCCTGGGACCGAACAGATACGCAGTATTTT,CASSLAWDRTDTQYF,TRBV7-9,NA,TRBJ2-3,NA
TGTGCCAGCAGTGAACTAGCGGGAGAAACAGATACGCAGTATTTT,CASSELAGETDTQYF,TRBV2,TRBD2,TRBJ2-3,NA
TGTGCCAGCAGCAGACTAGCGGGAGGGCTCAATGAGCAGTTCTTC,CASSRLAGGLNEQFF,TRBV7-3,TRBD2,TRBJ2-1,NA
TGTGCCAGCAGTCACGGGACGGAACTCAATCAGCCCCAGCATTTT,CASSHGTELNQPQHF,TRBV28,NA,TRBJ1-5,NA
TGTGCCAGCAGCTCCTCCTCTTGGACAGAATTCTCCTACGAGCAGTACTTC,CASSSSSWTEFSYEQYF,TRBV7-8,NA,TRBJ2-7,once
TGTGCCAGCAGTTACGACGGCTACGAGCAGTACTTC,CASSYDGYEQYF,TRBV27,NA,TRBJ2-7,NA
TGTGCCAGCAGCCTGTTGTTTGGATACAATGAGCAGTTCTTC,CASSLLFGYNEQFF,TRBV7-9,NA,TRBJ2-1,NA
TGTGCCACCAGCGGTGGCCGACTAGCTTCCAATGAGCAGTTCTTC,CATSGGRLASNEQFF,TRBV15,TRBD2,TRBJ2-1,NA
TGTGCCAGCAGCTTAGAAAACTACAATGAGCAGTTCTTC,CASSLENYNEQFF,TRBV11-2,NA,TRBJ2-1,NA
TGTGCCAGCTGGAGCACAGATACGCAGTATTTT,CASWSTDTQYF,TRBV27,NA,TRBJ2-3,NA
TGTGCCAGCAGCCTAAACTACGAGCAGTACTTC,CASSLNYEQYF,TRBV7-2,NA,TRBJ2-7,NA
TGTGCCAGCAGCTCGGAGGGAACCTACGAGCAGTACTTC,CASSSEGTYEQYF,TRBV5-4,NA,TRBJ2-7,few
TGCGCCAGCAGCTTGGTTGGCGGAGACACTGAAGCTTTCTTT,CASSLVGGDTEAFF,TRBV5-1,NA,TRBJ1-1,NA
TGCGCCAGCAGCTTGGCCGTGAGGCCGAGCACAGATACGCAGTATTTT,CASSLAVRPSTDTQYF,TRBV5-1,NA,TRBJ2-3,NA
TGTGCCAGCAGTCCCCAGGGTAGCAATCAGCCCCAGCATTTT,CASSPQGSNQPQHF,TRBV27,NA,TRBJ1-5,NA
TGTGCCAGTAGTATTGGGAAGGGGACCCAGTACTTC,CASSIGKGTQYF,TRBV19,NA,TRBJ2-5,NA
TGTGCCAGCAGTTACGGTGACAGCTACGAGCAGTACTTC,CASSYGDSYEQYF,TRBV6-5,NA,TRBJ2-7,NA
TGTGCCAGCTCACTTGACCCAGCAGGGCTTCCAGATACGCAGTATTTT,CASSLDPAGLPDTQYF,TRBV18,NA,TRBJ2-3,NA
TGTGCCAGCAGTTCGTACAGCAGCGGCTACACCTTC,CASSSYSSGYTF,TRBV28,NA,TRBJ1-2,once